Presented here are 13 T cell receptor beta chains from one specimen sequenced in a study of blood T cell repertoires in COVID-19. Some clones are missing from TCRdb's copy, which holds only in-frame ones; the method was immunoSEQ multiplex PCR. The table has about 70,000 clones, around 80% seen once. The specimen was peripheral blood. These receptors all come from a man between 65 and 85 years old who had recovered from COVID-19.

The rearrangement joins TRBV25-1 to TRBJ1-6; unclear D gene. Germline V gene data show CDR1 as MGHDK and CDR2 as SYGVNS. The CDR3 loop spans 14 amino acids. Trimming took off 3 bases at V and 3 bases at J, with 6 bases between the two ends. CDR3 in DNA: TGTGCCAGCAGTGATGGCAGCTATAATTCACCCCTCCACTTT. This codes for CASSDGSYNSPLHF.

This clone was observed many times. The chain couples TRBV7-9 to TRBJ1-1; D unresolved. Trimming pared 3 bases from V and 3 bases from J, leaving 11 bases between. The length of the CDR3 is 14 residues. Germline-derived CDR1 and CDR2 are SEHNR and FQNEAQ (reference sequence). The CDR3 is CASSLERWDTEAFF. The CDR3 region has the DNA TGTGCCAGCAGCTTGGAGAGGTGGGACACTGAAGCTTTCTTT.

V and J are TRBV28 and TRBJ1-4; 7 bases map to TRBD1. CDR3 length: 15 residues. V shed 5 bases, J shed 4 bases, and the junction held 7 bases outside the gene matches. Germline CDR1 reads MDHEN; CDR2 reads SYDVKM. The CDR3 DNA sequence: TGTGCCAGCAGTCCCGGGACAGTACGTAATGAAAAACTGTTTTTT. Its translation: CASSPGTVRNEKLFF.

This clone has more than one count but fewer than ten. This rearrangement joins TRBV5-1 to TRBJ1-1, with D maybe TRBD1 (6 bases). The ends were cut back, 4 bases at V and 4 bases at J, with 20 bases in the middle. This CDR3 comprises 16 residues. Germline lookup yields CDR1 SGHRS and CDR2 YFSETQ. CDR3 in amino acids: CASSTGQPGGGTEAFF. CDR3 nucleotides: TGCGCCAGCAGCACTGGACAGCCCGGGGGGGGCACTGAAGCTTTCTTT.

V and J are TRBV21-1 and TRBJ1-5. TRBV21-1 is tagged as a pseudogene. This CDR3 comprises 13 residues. This CDR3 is CASSKVPGQPQHF. The CDR3 region has the DNA TGTGCCAGCAGCAAAGTGCCGGGTCAGCCCCAGCATTTT.

The V gene is TRBV7-2, the J gene TRBJ2-2; possible D gene TRBD2, 6 bases. Germline assignment: CDR1 SGHTA and CDR2 FQGNSA. The CDR3 has 18 amino acids. The V end was cut by 1 base, the J end by 3 bases, with 18 bases between. CDR3 DNA: TGTGCCAGCAGCTTAGAACCTTCCCGGGGCGGGGACACCGGGGAGCTGTTTTTT. It yields the protein CASSLEPSRGGDTGELFF.

The chain recombines TRBV9 with TRBJ2-1, with 9 bases lining up with TRBD2. This CDR3 has 15 amino acids. Germline loops: CDR1 SGDLS, CDR2 YYNGEE. The junction had 5 bases not matched to a gene; V was cut back by 3 bases and J by 4 bases. In DNA, the CDR3 is TGTGCCAGCAGCGCAGCGGGAGGAACTTACAATGAGCAGTTCTTC. Translating it yields CASSAAGGTYNEQFF.

V usage is TRBV12-5 and J usage is TRBJ2-5, with 7 bases identical to TRBD1. With 0 bases clipped from V and 5 bases from J, the junction kept 6 bases outside the gene matches. The CDR3 is 15 amino acids. Germline values: CDR1 LGHNT, CDR2 FRNRAP. This CDR3 reads CASGLVGTASETQYF. In nucleotides, the CDR3 is TGTGCTAGTGGTTTGGTCGGGACAGCGTCGGAGACCCAGTACTTC.

V is TRBV5-1 and J is TRBJ1-1; no clear D gene. This CDR3 is built from 13 residues. The germline V gene has CDR1 SGHRS and CDR2 YFSETQ. V lost 4 bases, J lost 0 bases, and 7 bases lay in between. CDR3 protein: CASSIAMNTEAFF. The CDR3 region has the DNA TGCGCCAGCAGCATAGCTATGAACACTGAAGCTTTCTTT.

The rearrangement links TRBV6-5 to TRBJ1-2; 7 bases match TRBD1. Germline assignment: CDR1 MNHEY and CDR2 SVGAGI. J lost 2 bases, V lost 4 bases, and 4 bases had no gene match. The CDR3 is 14 residues long. The DNA of the CDR3 is TGTGCCAGCAGTTTCCGGGACAGAAACTATGGCTACACCTTC. Translating gives CASSFRDRNYGYTF.

This chain links TRBV19 with TRBJ1-5, with a weak D call TRBD1 (5 bases). Looked up from germline, CDR1 is LNHDA and CDR2 is SQIVND (reference sequence). With 3 bases removed from V and 7 bases from J, the gap between germline ends came to 10 bases. The CDR3 extends over 13 amino acids. CDR3 sequence: CASSIRAKQPQHF. CDR3 DNA: TGTGCCAGTAGTATCAGGGCGAAGCAGCCCCAGCATTTT.

V usage is TRBV7-2 and J usage is TRBJ2-3, with 8 bases identical to TRBD1. After removal of 5 bases from V and 6 bases from J, the junction contained 10 bases not matched to a gene. The CDR3 is made up of 15 amino acids. Germline CDR1 reads SGHTA; CDR2 reads FQGNSA. The CDR3 DNA reads as TGTGCCAGCAGCCCGCAGGGGGCGAGGTCCGATACGCAGTATTTT. Its protein is CASSPQGARSDTQYF.

The V and J genes are TRBV27 and TRBJ2-7; D perhaps matches TRBD1 (5 bases). CDR1 is MNHEY and CDR2 is SMNVEV in the germline V gene (reference sequence). Trimming stripped 6 bases from V and 2 bases from J, with 11 bases between. This CDR3 comprises 13 residues. The CDR3 reads CASSFDRAYEQYF. The CDR3 bases are TGTGCCAGCAGCTTTGACAGAGCCTACGAGCAGTACTTC.